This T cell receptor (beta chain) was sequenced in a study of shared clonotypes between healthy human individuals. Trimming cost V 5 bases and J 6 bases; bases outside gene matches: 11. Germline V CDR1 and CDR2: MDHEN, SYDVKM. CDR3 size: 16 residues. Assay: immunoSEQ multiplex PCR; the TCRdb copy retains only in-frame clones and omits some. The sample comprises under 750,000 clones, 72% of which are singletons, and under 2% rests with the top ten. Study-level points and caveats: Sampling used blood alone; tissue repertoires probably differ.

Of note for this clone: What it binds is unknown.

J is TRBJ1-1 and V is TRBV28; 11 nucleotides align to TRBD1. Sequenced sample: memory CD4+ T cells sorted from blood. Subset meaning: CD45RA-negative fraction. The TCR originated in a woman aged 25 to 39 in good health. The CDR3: CASSVTRDRGYAEAFF. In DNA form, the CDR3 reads TGTGCCAGCAGTGTAACCCGGGACAGGGGGTATGCTGAAGCTTTCTTT.